This TCR beta chain was sequenced in a study of cytomegalovirus exposure and HLA in healthy donors. Study-wide results and caveats: Through in vitro validation, three CMV-associated chains were shown to be specific for CMV antigens.

V was clipped by 7 bases and J by 4 bases; unmatched bases: 7. Germline V gene sequence: CDR1 SEHNR, CDR2 FQNEAQ (reference sequence). The CDR3 consists of 14 residues. Turning to this clone: No antigen is known for it.

The PCR was carried out with 60 Vbeta primers and 13 Jbeta primers. Sequenced by immunoSEQ multiplex PCR; TCRdb stores in-frame clones only, minus some. The repertoire has 60,000 to 75,000 clones, roughly 68% of them found once; the top ten carry 3%. The source material was PBMCs. The rearrangement links TRBV7-9 to TRBJ2-5, with 9 bases aligning to TRBD1. The sequence came from a woman in her forties or fifties in good health and CMV-seronegative. The CDR3 nucleotides are TGTGCCAGCACCCGACAGGGGGGGGGAGAGACCCAGTACTTC. Amino acids: CASTRQGGGETQYF.